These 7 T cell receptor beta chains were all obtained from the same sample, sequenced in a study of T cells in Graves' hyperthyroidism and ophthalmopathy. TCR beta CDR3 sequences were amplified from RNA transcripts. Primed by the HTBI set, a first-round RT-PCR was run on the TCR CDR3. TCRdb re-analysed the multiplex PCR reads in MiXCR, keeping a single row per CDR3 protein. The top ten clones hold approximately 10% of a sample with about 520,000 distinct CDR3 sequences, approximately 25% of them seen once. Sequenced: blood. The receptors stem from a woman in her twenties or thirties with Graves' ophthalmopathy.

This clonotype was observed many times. DNA for the CDR3: TGTGCCACCAGCAGAGATAGTAGGCCGAATCAGCCCCAGCATTTT. It codes for CATSRDSRPNQPQHF. V usage is TRBV15 and J usage is TRBJ1-5; D is undetermined. The germline CDR1 and CDR2 sequences are LNHNV and YYDKDF (reference sequence). Trimming took off 0 bases at V and 4 bases at J, with 10 bases between the two ends. The CDR3 extends over 15 amino acids.

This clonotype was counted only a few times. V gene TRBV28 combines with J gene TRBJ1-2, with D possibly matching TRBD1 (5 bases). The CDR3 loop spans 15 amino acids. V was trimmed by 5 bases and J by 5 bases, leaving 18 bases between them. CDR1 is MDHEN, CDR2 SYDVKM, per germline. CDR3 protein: CASSRAGIRQYGYTF. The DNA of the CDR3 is TGTGCCAGCAGTAGAGCAGGGATTCGTCAGTATGGCTACACCTTC.

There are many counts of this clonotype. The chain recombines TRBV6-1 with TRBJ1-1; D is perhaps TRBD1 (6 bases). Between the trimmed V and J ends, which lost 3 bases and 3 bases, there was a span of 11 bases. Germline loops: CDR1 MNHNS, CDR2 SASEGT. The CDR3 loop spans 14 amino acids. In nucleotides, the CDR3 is TGTGCCAGCAGTGATCTGGGGGCGTACACTGAAGCTTTCTTT. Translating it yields CASSDLGAYTEAFF.

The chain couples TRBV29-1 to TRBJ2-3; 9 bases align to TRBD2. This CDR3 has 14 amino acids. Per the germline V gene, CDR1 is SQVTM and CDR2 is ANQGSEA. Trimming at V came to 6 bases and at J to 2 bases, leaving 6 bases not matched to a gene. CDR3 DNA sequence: TGCAGCGTCCCCCTAGCGGGGAACACAGATACGCAGTATTTT. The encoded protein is CSVPLAGNTDTQYF.

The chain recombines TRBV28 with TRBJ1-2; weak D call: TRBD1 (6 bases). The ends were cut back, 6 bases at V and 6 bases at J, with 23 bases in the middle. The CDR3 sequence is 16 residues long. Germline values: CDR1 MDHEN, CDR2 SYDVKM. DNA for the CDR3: TGTGCCAGCAGACCAGCGGGGGGCGCGGCCCAACATGGCTACACCTTC. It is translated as CASRPAGGAAQHGYTF.

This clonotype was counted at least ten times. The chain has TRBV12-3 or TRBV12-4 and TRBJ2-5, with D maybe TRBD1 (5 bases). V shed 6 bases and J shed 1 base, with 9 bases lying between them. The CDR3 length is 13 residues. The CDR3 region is CASRPGFQETQYF. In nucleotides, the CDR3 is TGTGCCAGCAGGCCAGGGTTCCAAGAGACCCAGTACTTC.

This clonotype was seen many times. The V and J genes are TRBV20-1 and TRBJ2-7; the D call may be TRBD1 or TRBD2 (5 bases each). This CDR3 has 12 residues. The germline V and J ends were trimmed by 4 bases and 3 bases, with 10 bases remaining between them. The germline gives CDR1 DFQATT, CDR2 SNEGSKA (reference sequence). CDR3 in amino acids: CSATGTDYEQYF. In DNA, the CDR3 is TGCAGTGCTACCGGGACCGACTACGAGCAGTACTTC.